The 19 T cell receptor beta chains listed next were all sequenced from one sample in a study of cytomegalovirus exposure and HLA in healthy donors. 60 Vbeta and 13 Jbeta primers were used in PCR. Clones were read by immunoSEQ multiplex PCR, and TCRdb kept only the in-frame ones, dropping some. The sample shows about 140,000 clones, around 78% of them seen only once. What was sequenced was PBMCs. These receptor sequences come from a woman aged 18 to 35 in good health and CMV-seropositive.

This rearrangement joins TRBV19 to TRBJ1-1, with 9 bases that match TRBD1. The CDR3 is 17 residues long. In germline, CDR1 is LNHDA, CDR2 SQIVND (reference sequence). V was pared by 5 bases and J by 0 bases, with 10 bases of the junction left unmatched. The CDR3: CASSLPTGGPLNTEAFF. The CDR3 DNA reads as TGTGCCAGTAGTCTACCGACAGGGGGGCCGTTGAACACTGAAGCTTTCTTT. Based on the CDR3 plus reference TRBV19 and TRBJ1-1, the full variable domain is DGGITQSPKYLFRKEGQNVTLSCEQNLNHDAMYWYRQDPGQGLRLIYYSQIVNDFQKGDIAEGYSVSREKKESFPLTVTSAQKNPTAFYLCASSLPTGGPLNTEAFFGQGTRLTVV.

V and J are TRBV23-1 and TRBJ2-3; 7 bases align to TRBD2. TRBV23-1 carries the ORF label, with uncertain function. CDR3 length equals 15 residues. V lost 4 bases and J lost 6; bases outside the gene matches: 10. The CDR3 nucleotides read TGCGCCAGCAGTCCAAGAGCGGGACGTGCTGATACGCAGTATTTT. Amino acids: CASSPRAGRADTQYF.

This clone turned up a few times. The chain is built from TRBV12-5 and TRBJ2-3, with 7 bases that match TRBD1. There are 15 residues in the CDR3. After removal of 0 bases from V and 6 bases from J, the junction contained 6 bases not matched to a gene. Germline V gene data show CDR1 as LGHNT and CDR2 as FRNRAP. CDR3 DNA: TGTGCTAGTGGTTTGGTACTCGGACAGGCGGATACGCAGTATTTT. As protein: CASGLVLGQADTQYF. The full variable domain, rest sourced from reference TRBV12-5 and TRBJ2-3, is DARVTQTPRHKVTEMGQEVTMRCQPILGHNTVFWYRQTMMQGLELLAYFRNRAPLDDSGMPKDRFSAEMPDATLATLKIQPSEPRDSAVYFCASGLVLGQADTQYFGPGTRLTVL.

This clone was counted only a few times. This rearrangement joins TRBV7-6 to TRBJ2-5, with TRBD2 identical over 10 bases. There are 15 residues in the CDR3. V shed 3 bases, J shed 2 bases, and the junction held 3 bases outside the gene matches. CDR1 is SGHVS, CDR2 FNYEAQ, per germline. The chain's CDR3 is CASSFNSGGQETQYF. The CDR3 region has the DNA TGTGCCAGCAGCTTCAATAGCGGGGGGCAAGAGACCCAGTACTTC.

J is TRBJ2-2 and V is TRBV5-6, with 9 bases aligning to TRBD1. Germline-derived CDR1 and CDR2 are SGHDT and YYEEEE. The CDR3 spans 17 residues. V trimming: 4 bases; J trimming: 1 base; junction bases outside the gene matches: 8. In DNA form, the CDR3 reads TGTGCCAGCAGCCCTCTGGACAGGGGCATGAACACCGGGGAGCTGTTTTTT. Protein sequence: CASSPLDRGMNTGELFF.

The rearrangement joins TRBV6-6 to TRBJ1-2, with 8 bases identical to TRBD1. Germline CDR1 reads MNHNY; CDR2 reads SVGAGI (reference sequence). After removal of 5 bases from V and 0 bases from J, the junction contained 5 bases not matched to a gene. CDR3 length: 15 residues. The CDR3 loop reads CASSHPQGANYGYTF. CDR3 coding DNA: TGTGCCAGCAGTCACCCACAGGGGGCTAACTATGGCTACACCTTC.

V is TRBV5-6 and J is TRBJ2-3, with TRBD2 as a possible D gene (5 bases). Germline values: CDR1 SGHDT, CDR2 YYEEEE. The length of the CDR3 is 15 residues. V shed 1 base and J shed 1 base, with 10 bases lying between them. The CDR3 sequence is CASSLYHGGTDTQYF. The CDR3 nucleotides are TGTGCCAGCAGCTTGTATCACGGGGGCACAGATACGCAGTATTTT.

The V and J genes are TRBV6-5 and TRBJ2-5; TRBD2 agrees at 10 bases. The V gene end was trimmed by 6 bases and the J gene end by 5 bases; junction bases not matched to a gene: 9. This CDR3 comprises 15 residues. The germline V gene encodes CDR1 MNHEY and CDR2 SVGAGI. The CDR3 is CASSRTGTSAETQYF. CDR3 coding DNA: TGTGCCAGCAGCCGTACCGGGACTAGCGCCGAGACCCAGTACTTC.

V gene TRBV5-1 combines with J gene TRBJ2-5; D is perhaps TRBD1 (6 bases). Germline V gene lookup returns CDR1 SGHRS and CDR2 YFSETQ. Trimming cost V 0 bases and J 5 bases, with 14 bases left between them. The CDR3 loop spans 15 amino acids. In DNA, the CDR3 is TGCGCCAGCAGCTTGGGGGACCAGGGGATGGAGACCCAGTACTTC. Residues: CASSLGDQGMETQYF.

The chain combines TRBV5-6 with TRBJ2-5, with 7 bases that match TRBD1. Germline V gene lookup returns CDR1 SGHDT and CDR2 YYEEEE. The CDR3 totals 14 residues. J lost 3 bases, V lost 4 bases, and 6 bases had no gene match. The CDR3 coding sequence is TGTGCCAGCAGCCGGGACAGTCGAGAAGAGACCCAGTACTTC. Translating it yields CASSRDSREETQYF.

This clone was counted a single time. The chain carries TRBV2 and TRBJ2-1; 9 bases align to TRBD1. The J segment lost 7 bases and the V segment lost 5 bases, leaving 9 bases of the junction unmatched. The CDR3 has 15 residues. Germline V gives CDR1 SNHLY, CDR2 FYNNEI. CDR3 bases: TGTGCCAGCAGTCCGACAGGGGGAGCTTGGAATGAGCAGTTCTTC. Amino acid sequence: CASSPTGGAWNEQFF.

This clone occurred a few times. Other DNA sequences in this specimen translate into the identical CDR3. The rearrangement links TRBV13 to TRBJ2-1, with 15 bases identical to TRBD2. The ends lost 4 bases at V and 7 bases at J; junction bases unmatched: 2. CDR1 PRHDT and CDR2 FYEKMQ come from the germline V gene (reference sequence). This CDR3 is 15 amino acids long. In DNA form, the CDR3 reads TGTGCCAGCAGCTCCGGGACTAGCGGGGGGAATGAGCAGTTCTTC. This sequence encodes CASSSGTSGGNEQFF.

The chain carries TRBV6-5 and TRBJ1-6; no clear D gene. There are 14 residues in the CDR3. Germline CDR1 MNHEY, CDR2 SVGAGI. V was shortened by 5 bases and J by 7 bases, with 12 bases between the two germline ends. CDR3 sequence reads: CASSGEMENSPLHF. In nucleotides, the CDR3 is TGTGCCAGCAGTGGAGAGATGGAGAATTCACCCCTCCACTTT.

The V call is TRBV5-1, the J call TRBJ2-2; TRBD1 matches at 8 bases. The germline V gene encodes CDR1 SGHRS and CDR2 YFSETQ. This CDR3 is 15 amino acids long. V was pared by 4 bases and J by 1 base, with 3 bases of the junction left unmatched. The CDR3: CASSPDRGNTGELFF. The CDR3 nucleotides are TGCGCCAGCAGCCCAGACAGGGGGAACACCGGGGAGCTGTTTTTT.

The V call is TRBV11-2, the J call TRBJ1-6, with a tentative D call TRBD1 (6 bases). The CDR3 runs to 16 residues. Per germline, CDR1 SGHAT and CDR2 FQNNGV. Trimming cost V 5 bases and J 5 bases, with 16 bases left between them. The CDR3 sequence is CASSRTGSLNNSPLHF. The CDR3 region has the DNA TGTGCCAGCAGCCGTACAGGGTCCCTAAATAATTCACCCCTCCACTTT.

This chain joins TRBV19 and TRBJ2-7, with 8 bases lining up with TRBD1. This CDR3 is 19 amino acids long. Losses at the gene ends were 5 bases for V and 5 bases for J; bases not matched to a gene: 23. Germline CDR1 reads LNHDA; CDR2 reads SQIVND (reference sequence). DNA for the CDR3: TGTGCCAGTAGTCCGACTACACTTACGAGGACAGGGAGAGTAGACGAGCAGTACTTC. It is translated as CASSPTTLTRTGRVDEQYF.

This clone has just a few counts. This chain joins TRBV2 and TRBJ2-4; TRBD2 agrees at 9 bases. V dropped 7 bases and J dropped 12; count of bases not matched to a gene: 7. The CDR3 is 12 amino acids. Germline CDR1 and CDR2: SNHLY and FYNNEI. The CDR3 sequence: CASTAPAGGQYF. The CDR3 DNA is TGTGCCAGCACCGCCCCAGCGGGGGGTCAGTACTTC.

The chain links TRBV5-1 to TRBJ2-5, with D perhaps matching TRBD2 (5 bases). V lost 6 bases, J lost 3 bases, and 15 bases lay in between. Germline V CDR1 and CDR2: SGHRS, YFSETQ. CDR3 length: 14 residues. In DNA, the CDR3 is TGCGCCAGCACCCCCTCCGGGATAAAAGAGACCCAGTACTTC. It translates to CASTPSGIKETQYF.

V gene TRBV6-4 combines with J gene TRBJ1-1; D perhaps matches TRBD1 (5 bases). The CDR3 covers 12 residues. Per the germline V gene, CDR1 is MRHNA and CDR2 is SNTAGT. Trimming shortened V by 3 bases and J by 9 bases, and 11 bases separated the two germline ends. The CDR3 sequence: CASSDGAGKAFF. CDR3 nucleotide sequence: TGTGCCAGCAGTGATGGGGCAGGGAAAGCTTTCTTT.